These 5 T cell receptor beta chains were all obtained from the same sample, sequenced in a study of molecular identifiers for immune sequencing clone quantification. TCRdb re-analysed the PCR reads in MiXCR, keeping a single row per CDR3 protein. This table holds about 510,000 distinct CDR3 sequences, about 21% found once. The source material was naive CD8+ T cells from blood, with Jurkat cell RNA spiked in. Regarding subset: FACS-sorted CD8+CD4-CCR7+CD45RA+ naive T cells. These receptors were collected from a human donor in good health. Some libraries in this study had Jurkat cell RNA spiked in.

This chain links TRBV27 with TRBJ2-2; no clear D. The CDR3 spans 16 residues. The germline V gene has CDR1 MNHEY and CDR2 SMNVEV (reference sequence). Trimming shortened V by 3 bases and J by 0 bases, and 11 bases separated the two germline ends. The CDR3, as DNA: TGTGCCAGCAGTTTTACAATGCCTGCGAACACCGGGGAGCTGTTTTTT. Its translation: CASSFTMPANTGELFF.

This clonotype has ten or more counts. The rearrangement links TRBV7-9 to TRBJ2-2; possibly TRBD1 for D (6 bases). V gave up 6 bases and J gave up 1 base, with 9 bases separating them. CDR3 size: 14 residues. CDR1 is SEHNR, CDR2 FQNEAQ, per germline (reference sequence). The CDR3 DNA reads as TGTGCCAGCAGAGTGACAGGGAACACCGGGGAGCTGTTTTTT. Translating it yields CASRVTGNTGELFF.

This clonotype has at least ten counts. The chain links TRBV6-1 to TRBJ2-7; D is unresolved. Germline V gene lookup returns CDR1 MNHNS and CDR2 SASEGT. The V end lost 8 bases, the J end lost 4 bases, and 6 bases lay between the germline ends. There are 10 residues in the CDR3. The CDR3 protein is CASYLYEQYF. In DNA form, the CDR3 reads TGTGCCAGCTACCTGTACGAGCAGTACTTC.

A note on this clonotype: A read error may explain this, as a much larger clone is one base away. The V gene is TRBV7-9, the J gene TRBJ2-3; D not resolved. The germline CDR1 and CDR2 sequences are SEHNR and FQNEAQ (reference sequence). The CDR3 extends over 15 amino acids. V dropped 5 bases and J dropped 1 base, with 13 bases sitting between them. The CDR3: CASSPRSTGTDTQYF. The CDR3, as DNA: TGTGCCAGCAGCCCGCGGAGCACTGGCACAGATACGCAGTATTTT.

The gene calls are TRBV20-1 and TRBJ1-3; no reliable D call. Germline CDR1 reads DFQATT; CDR2 reads SNEGSKA (reference sequence). V dropped 6 bases and J dropped 0 bases, with 6 bases sitting between them. This CDR3 contains 12 residues. CDR3 region: CSARGSGNTIYF. The CDR3 DNA reads as TGCAGTGCACGGGGCTCTGGAAACACCATATATTTT.